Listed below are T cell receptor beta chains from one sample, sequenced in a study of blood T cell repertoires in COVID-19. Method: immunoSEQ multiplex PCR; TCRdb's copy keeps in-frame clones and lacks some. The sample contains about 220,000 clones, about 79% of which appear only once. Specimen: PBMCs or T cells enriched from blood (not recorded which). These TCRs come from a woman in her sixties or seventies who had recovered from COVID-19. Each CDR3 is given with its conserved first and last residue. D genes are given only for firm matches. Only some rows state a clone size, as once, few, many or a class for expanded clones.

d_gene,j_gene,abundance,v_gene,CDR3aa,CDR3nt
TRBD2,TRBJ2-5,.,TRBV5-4,CASSLKTGGQETQYF,TGTGCCAGCAGCTTGAAAACGGGGGGGCAAGAGACCCAGTACTTC
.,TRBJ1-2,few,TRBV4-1,CASSQEARWGYTF,TGCGCCAGCAGCCAAGAGGCCAGATGGGGCTACACCTTC
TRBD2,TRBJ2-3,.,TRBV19,CASSIAGGLDTQYF,TGTGCCAGTAGTATAGCGGGGGGGCTCGATACGCAGTATTTT
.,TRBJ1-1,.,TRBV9,CASSVDASTEAFF,TGTGCCAGCAGCGTAGATGCGTCCACTGAAGCTTTCTTT
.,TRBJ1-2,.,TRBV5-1,CASSLAGQRGGNYGYTF,TGCGCCAGCAGCTTGGCGGGCCAAAGGGGAGGAAACTATGGCTACACCTTC
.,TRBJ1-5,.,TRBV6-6,CASRESAGVQPQHF,TGTGCCAGCAGAGAATCTGCAGGGGTTCAGCCCCAGCATTTT
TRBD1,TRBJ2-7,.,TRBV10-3,CAIRSWDRGHEQYF,TGTGCCATCAGGAGCTGGGACAGGGGCCACGAGCAGTACTTC
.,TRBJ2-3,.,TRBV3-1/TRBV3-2,CASSQESWTGEDTQYF,TGTGCCAGCAGCCAAGAGAGTTGGACGGGAGAAGATACGCAGTATTTT
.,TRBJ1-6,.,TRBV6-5,CASSIRNSPLHF,TGTGCCAGCTCCATACGGAATTCACCCCTCCACTTT
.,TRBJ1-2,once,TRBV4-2,CASSQEVSRQTPYGYTF,TGTGCCAGCAGCCAAGAGGTGAGCCGACAGACGCCCTATGGCTACACCTTC
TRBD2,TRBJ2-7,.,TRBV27,CASSSALLGLAGVTYEQYF,TGTGCCAGCAGTTCCGCCCTACTGGGACTAGCGGGGGTTACCTACGAGCAGTACTTC
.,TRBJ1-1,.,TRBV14,CASSQVGGLTHGAFF,TGTGCCAGCAGCCAAGTAGGAGGGCTAACTCATGGAGCTTTCTTT
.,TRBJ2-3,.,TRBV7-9,CASSPQGDTQYF,TGTGCCAGCAGCCCGCAGGGAGATACGCAGTATTTT
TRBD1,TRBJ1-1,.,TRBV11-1,CASTVDRTNTEAFF,TGTGCCAGCACCGTGGACAGGACGAACACTGAAGCTTTCTTT
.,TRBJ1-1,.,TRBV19,CASSSHPLGSVEAFF,TGTGCCAGTAGTTCCCATCCGTTGGGGAGCGTTGAAGCTTTCTTT
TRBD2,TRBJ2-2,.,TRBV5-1,CASRTIAGEGTGELFF,TGCGCCAGCAGAACCATAGCGGGAGAGGGAACCGGGGAGCTGTTTTTT
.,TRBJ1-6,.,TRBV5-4,CASSFLGSTLSPLHF,TGTGCCAGCAGCTTCCTCGGGAGTACCCTTTCACCCCTCCACTTT
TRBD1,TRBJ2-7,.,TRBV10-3,CAIGDQGVRSYEQYF,TGTGCCATCGGGGACCAGGGGGTGCGCTCCTACGAGCAGTACTTC
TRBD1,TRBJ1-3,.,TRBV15,CATSSDRASGNTIYF,TGTGCCACCAGCAGTGACAGGGCATCTGGAAACACCATATATTTT
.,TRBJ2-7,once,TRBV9,CASSAQTGLGGEQYF,TGTGCCAGCAGCGCACAGACAGGACTTGGGGGCGAGCAGTACTTC
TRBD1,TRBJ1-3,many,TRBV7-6,CASSLQDRGFTGNTIYF,TGTGCCAGCAGCTTACAGGACAGGGGGTTCACTGGAAACACCATATATTTT
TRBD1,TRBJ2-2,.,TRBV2,CASSGGQGAAGELFF,TGTGCCAGCAGTGGTGGGCAGGGGGCGGCCGGGGAGCTGTTTTTT
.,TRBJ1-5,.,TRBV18,CASSLASSNQPQHF,TGTGCCAGCTCCCTTGCGTCGAGCAATCAGCCCCAGCATTTT
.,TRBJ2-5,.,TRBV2,CASSEGRLTQYF,TGTGCCAGCAGTGAGGGCCGGTTGACCCAGTACTTC
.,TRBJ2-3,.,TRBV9,CASSVARRGRDTQYF,TGTGCCAGCAGCGTAGCACGCAGGGGAAGAGATACGCAGTATTTT
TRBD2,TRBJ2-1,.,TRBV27,CASSLLTSGRSEQFF,TGTGCCAGCAGTTTACTAACTAGCGGGAGATCTGAGCAGTTCTTC